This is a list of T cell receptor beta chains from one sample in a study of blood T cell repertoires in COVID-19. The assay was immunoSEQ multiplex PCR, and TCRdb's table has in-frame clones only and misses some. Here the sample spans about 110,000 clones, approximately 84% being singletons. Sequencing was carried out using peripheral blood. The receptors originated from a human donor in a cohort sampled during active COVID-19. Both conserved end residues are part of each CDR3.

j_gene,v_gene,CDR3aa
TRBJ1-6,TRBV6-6,CAIGSGASQNSPLHF
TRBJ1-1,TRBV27,CASSLGQDTEAFF
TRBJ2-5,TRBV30,CAWSVSNQETQYF
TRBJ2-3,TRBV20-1,CSAKLADTQYF
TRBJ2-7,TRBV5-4,CASSVGVTGGEQYF
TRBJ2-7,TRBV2,CASSDRGFPYEQYF
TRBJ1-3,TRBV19,CASSMGTGVGNTIYF
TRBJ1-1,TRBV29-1,CSVAGGQGSTEAFF
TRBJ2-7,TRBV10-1,CASSEPPTGAPPRPYEQYF
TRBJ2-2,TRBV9,CASSVQGLTGELFF
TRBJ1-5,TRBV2,CASSDQDRYSNQPQHF
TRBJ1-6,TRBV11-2,CASSPGGTGGRGIHSPLHF
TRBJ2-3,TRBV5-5,CASSLTSGGGDTQYF
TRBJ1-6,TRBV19,CASSVQGRNSPLHF
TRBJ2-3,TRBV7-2,CASSTNGGAGDTQYF
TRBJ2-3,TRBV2,CASSEPSGGPTDTQYF
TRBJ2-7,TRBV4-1,CASSQESGSGSYEQYF
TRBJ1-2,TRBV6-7,CASSPHLRDRTLWLDGYTF
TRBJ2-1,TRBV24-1,CATSRTGGGDEQFF
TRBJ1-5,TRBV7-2,CASSLSGADQPQHF
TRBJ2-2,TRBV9,CASSVGASLSNTGELFF
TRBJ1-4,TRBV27,CASSPWAGANEKLFF
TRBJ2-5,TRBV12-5,CASGLDPYRLAGVVSETQYF
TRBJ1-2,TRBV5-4,CASSSGESRGYGYTF
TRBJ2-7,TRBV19,CASRSGGGQGTTYEQYF
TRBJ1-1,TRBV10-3,CAIRQDRNTEAFF
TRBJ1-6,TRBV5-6,CASSSTGSSYNSPLHF
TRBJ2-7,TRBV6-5,CASSYSGGGLYEQYF
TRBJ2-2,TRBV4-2,CASSSYLGELFF
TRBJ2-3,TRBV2,CASSGQGSNTDTQYF
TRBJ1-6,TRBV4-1,CASSQVYGRGHNSPLHF
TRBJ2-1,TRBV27,CASRLTGRDEQFF
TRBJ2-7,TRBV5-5,CASSPGTTVLSGEQYF
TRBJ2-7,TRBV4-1,CASNEGQGAGEQYF
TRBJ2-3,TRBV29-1,CSLWGPTDTQYF
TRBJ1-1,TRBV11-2,CASSLIRTGTVAFF
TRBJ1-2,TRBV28,CASRTGVFNYGYTF
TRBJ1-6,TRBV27,CASSLGQVLDSPLHF
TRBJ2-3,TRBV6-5,CATQSGSTLDTQYF
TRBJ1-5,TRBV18,CASSLQGAGQPQHF
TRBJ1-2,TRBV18,CASSPQGQGAGYTF
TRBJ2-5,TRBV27,CASSRGLAGGLETQYF
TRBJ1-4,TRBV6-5,CASSYSRNNEKLFF
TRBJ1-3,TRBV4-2,CASSQGSGSGNTIYF
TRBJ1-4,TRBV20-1,CSASSREKLFF
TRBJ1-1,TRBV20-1,CSAVADTEAFF
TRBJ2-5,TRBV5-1,CASSLYGGETQYF
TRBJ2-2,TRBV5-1,CASSTEGNGELFF
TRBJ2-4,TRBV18,CASSPSGTENIQYF
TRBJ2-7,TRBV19,CASSITGTGFIYEQYF
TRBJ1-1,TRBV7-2,CASSPFLGAEAFF
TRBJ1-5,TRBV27,CASSSGQNNQPQHF